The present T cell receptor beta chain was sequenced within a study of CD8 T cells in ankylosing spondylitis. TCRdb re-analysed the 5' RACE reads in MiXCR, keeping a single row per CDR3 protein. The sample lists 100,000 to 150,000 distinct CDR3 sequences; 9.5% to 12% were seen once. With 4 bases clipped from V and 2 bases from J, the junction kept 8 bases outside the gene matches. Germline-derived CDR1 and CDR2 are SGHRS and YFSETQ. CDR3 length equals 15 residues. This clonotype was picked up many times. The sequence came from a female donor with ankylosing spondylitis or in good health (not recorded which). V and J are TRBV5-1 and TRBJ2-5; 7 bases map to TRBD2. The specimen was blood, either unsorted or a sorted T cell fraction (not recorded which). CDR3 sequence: CASSETTSEQETQYF. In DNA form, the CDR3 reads TGCGCCAGCAGCGAAACCACTAGCGAACAAGAGACCCAGTACTTC.